The 8 T cell receptor beta chains given below trace back to one sample, sequenced in a study of cytomegalovirus exposure and HLA in healthy donors. The PCR used 60 Vbeta and 13 Jbeta primers. Some clones are missing from TCRdb's copy, which holds only in-frame ones; the method was immunoSEQ multiplex PCR. The sample carries some 170,000 clones, roughly three quarters recorded once. The sample was PBMCs. All receptors derive from a man younger than 30 in good health and CMV-seropositive.

The rearrangement links TRBV6-5 to TRBJ1-1; D possibly corresponds to TRBD1 (6 bases). The CDR3 is made up of 15 amino acids. The V end lost 4 bases, the J end lost 3 bases, and 15 bases lay between the germline ends. Germline V lookup: CDR1 MNHEY, CDR2 SVGAGI. The CDR3 sequence is CASSSVAQGDTEAFF. The CDR3 nucleotides are TGTGCCAGCAGTTCGGTGGCACAGGGCGACACTGAAGCTTTCTTT.

This chain uses TRBV27 with TRBJ2-5, with D maybe TRBD1 (7 bases). This CDR3 spans 15 amino acids. Trimming left V 2 bases short and J 5 bases short, with 15 bases between. Germline V CDR1 and CDR2: MNHEY, SMNVEV (reference sequence). In DNA form, the CDR3 reads TGTGCCAGCAGTTTAGGAGGGGGCACGGGGGAGACCCAGTACTTC. It codes for CASSLGGGTGETQYF.

This chain connects TRBV25-1 to TRBJ1-2; D is unresolved. CDR3 length: 13 amino acids. Trimming left V 1 base short and J 8 bases short, with 11 bases between. Germline V gene sequence: CDR1 MGHDK, CDR2 SYGVNS. For the CDR3, the DNA is TGTGCCAGCAGTGAATCGGGTTCTGGGGGCTACACCTTC. This gives the protein CASSESGSGGYTF.

J is TRBJ2-1 and V is TRBV5-1; D is perhaps TRBD2 (6 bases). CDR1 is SGHRS and CDR2 is YFSETQ in the germline V gene. Trimming left V 0 bases short and J 8 bases short, with 12 bases between. The length of the CDR3 is 14 residues. The CDR3 here is CASSLVGGEDEQFF. CDR3 DNA sequence: TGCGCCAGCAGCTTGGTTGGAGGGGAGGATGAGCAGTTCTTC.

This chain uses TRBV11-2 with TRBJ2-1; 10 nucleotides align to TRBD2. The V gene's germline CDR1 is SGHAT and CDR2 FQNNGV. The CDR3 has 15 amino acids. V was pared by 2 bases and J by 10 bases, with 8 bases of the junction left unmatched. CDR3 residues: CASSLTPLAGEEQFF. CDR3 DNA: TGTGCCAGCAGCTTAACTCCGCTAGCGGGAGAGGAGCAGTTCTTC.

The chain joins TRBV7-2 to TRBJ2-1, with 9 bases matching TRBD2. This CDR3 contains 15 residues. J gave up 6 bases and V 3 bases, and 6 bases lay outside the gene matches. From germline, CDR1 is SGHTA and CDR2 FQGNSA. The CDR3 spells CASSLGGTSFNEQFF. The DNA for the CDR3 is TGTGCCAGCAGCTTGGGGGGGACTAGCTTCAATGAGCAGTTCTTC.

This clone was observed a single time. This chain uses TRBV19 with TRBJ2-5; 11 nucleotides match TRBD2. Germline V gene lookup returns CDR1 LNHDA and CDR2 SQIVND (reference sequence). The CDR3 runs 16 residues. V dropped 3 bases and J dropped 2; count of bases not matched to a gene: 5. The CDR3 DNA is TGTGCCAGTAGTATCTTATCTAGCGGGGGGCAAGAGACCCAGTACTTC. Translated: CASSILSSGGQETQYF.

The chain uses TRBV11-2 and TRBJ2-3, with a tentative D call TRBD2 (5 bases). V lost 1 base, J lost 5 bases, and 13 bases lay in between. Germline CDR1 is SGHAT and CDR2 is FQNNGV. The length of the CDR3 is 15 residues. This CDR3 is CASSLGGEGGDTQYF. CDR3 nucleotide sequence: TGTGCCAGCAGCTTAGGGGGAGAGGGTGGAGATACGCAGTATTTT.